This T cell receptor beta chain was sequenced during a study of blood T cell repertoires in COVID-19. Study information: The United States, Italy and Spain were the sources of the acute and convalescent COVID-19 samples. In each case, the material was cDNA or gDNA derived from T cells, B-cell-depleted T cells, or PBMCs.

V shed 5 bases and J shed 5 bases, with 18 bases lying between them. CDR1 is SGHTA and CDR2 is FQGTGA in the germline V gene. The CDR3 has 15 amino acids. Per the study methods: Amplification from reference gene primers served as the basis for estimated nucleated cell counts. Profiled with immunoSEQ multiplex PCR; TCRdb holds only in-frame clones, not every one. That table gives V, J and clone size, and the DNA gave D and trimming. The sample holds approximately 250,000 clones, around 84% seen once. The genes are TRBV7-3 and TRBJ2-5; D may be TRBD1 (7 bases). The TCR comes from a man aged 55 to 70 with acute or convalescent COVID-19. Sequenced sample: peripheral blood. The CDR3 region has the DNA TGTGCCAGCAGCCCCCAGGCGGGACAGCTGGAGACCCAGTACTTC. Translating it yields CASSPQAGQLETQYF. The full variable domain, its missing parts supplied by reference TRBV7-3 and TRBJ2-5, is GAGVSQTPSNKVTEKGKYVELRCDPISGHTALYWYRQSLGQGPEFLIYFQGTGAADDSGLPNDRFFAVRPEGSVSTLKIQRTERGDSAVYLCASSPQAGQLETQYFGPGTRLLVL.